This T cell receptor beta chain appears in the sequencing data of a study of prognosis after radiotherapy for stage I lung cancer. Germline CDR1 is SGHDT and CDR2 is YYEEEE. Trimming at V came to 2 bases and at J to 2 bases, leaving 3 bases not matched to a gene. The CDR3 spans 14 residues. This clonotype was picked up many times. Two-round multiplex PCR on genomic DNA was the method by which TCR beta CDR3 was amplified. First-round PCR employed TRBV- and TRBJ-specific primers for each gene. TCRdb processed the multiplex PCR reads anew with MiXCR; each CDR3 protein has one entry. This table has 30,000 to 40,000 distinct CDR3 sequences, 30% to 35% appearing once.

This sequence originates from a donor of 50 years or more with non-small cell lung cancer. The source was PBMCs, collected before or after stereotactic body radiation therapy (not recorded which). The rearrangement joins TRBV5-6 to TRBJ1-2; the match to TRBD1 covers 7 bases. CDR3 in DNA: TGTGCCAGCAGCTTTGGACAGGCCAACTATGGCTACACCTTC. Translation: CASSFGQANYGYTF.